The T cell receptor beta chain described here comes from a study of yellow fever vaccine responses in identical twins. Findings of the study overall: On the reported evidence, twins' vaccine T cell responses seemed partly convergent and partly personalized.

MiXCR, applied by TCRdb to the RT-PCR reads, yields one record per CDR3 protein. The table records about 860 distinct CDR3 sequences, about nine tenths of them present only once. As to this clonotype: The target antigen is unknown.

The TCR originated in a woman in her late teens or twenties who received the yellow fever vaccine. The sequences come from T cells from blood (PBMCs), unsorted or a sorted subset (not recorded which), collected before or after yellow fever vaccination (not recorded which).

CDR3 amino acids: CASSGSRYEQYF. In nucleotides, the CDR3 is TGTGCCAGCAGTGGGTCCCGCTACGAGCAGTACTTC. The J gene is TRBJ2-7, the V gene TRBV6-1; D gene uncertain. Per germline, CDR1 MNHNS and CDR2 SASEGT. V lost 4 bases to trimming and J lost 3 bases, with 7 bases between them. The CDR3 consists of 12 residues.